This record concerns one T cell receptor beta chain sequence. Its antigen is as yet unknown. The sample is drawn from a study of CD8+CD57+ T cells in acquired aplastic anemia. Turning to the study itself: The study obtained an average of 3.2 ug of DNA from sorted CD4+ and CD8+ cells. Regarding the study as a whole: Fewer than 30 CD8+ CDR3 sequences were shared between patients and controls.

Selection for sequencing was limited to patients who had shown CD8+CD57+ cell expansion by flow cytometry. The cohort consisted entirely of patients having severe acquired aplastic anemia. V shed 3 bases, J shed 13 bases, and the junction held 14 bases outside the gene matches. Per the germline V gene, CDR1 is SGDLS and CDR2 is YYNGEE. The length of the CDR3 is 15 residues. Profiling that covered TCR beta VDJ and CDR3 relied on genomic DNA as its template. TCRdb reprocessed the reads with MiXCR, giving one entry per CDR3 protein. The sample records 200,000 to 300,000 distinct CDR3 sequences, roughly 82% being singletons.

The source is a human donor with aplastic anemia. The sample comprised sorted CD4+, CD8+, or CD8+CD57+ T cells (not recorded which) from PBMCs. The V call is TRBV9, the J call TRBJ2-2; 8 positions agree with TRBD2. The CDR3 sequence is CASSGVAGNTDTLFF. In DNA form, the CDR3 reads TGTGCCAGCAGCGGAGTAGCGGGGAACACAGATACGCTGTTTTTT.